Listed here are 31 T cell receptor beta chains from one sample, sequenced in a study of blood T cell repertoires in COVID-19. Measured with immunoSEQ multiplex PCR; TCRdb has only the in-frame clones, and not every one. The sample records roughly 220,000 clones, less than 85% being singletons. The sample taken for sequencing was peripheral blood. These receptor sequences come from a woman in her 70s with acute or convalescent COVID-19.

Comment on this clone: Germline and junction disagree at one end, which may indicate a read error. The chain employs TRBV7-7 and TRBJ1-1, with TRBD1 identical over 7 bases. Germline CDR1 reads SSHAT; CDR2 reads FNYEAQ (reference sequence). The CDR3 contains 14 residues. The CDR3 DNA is TGTGCTAGCAGCTTAGACAGGGTGAACACTGAAGCTTTCTTT. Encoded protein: CASSLDRVNTEAFF.

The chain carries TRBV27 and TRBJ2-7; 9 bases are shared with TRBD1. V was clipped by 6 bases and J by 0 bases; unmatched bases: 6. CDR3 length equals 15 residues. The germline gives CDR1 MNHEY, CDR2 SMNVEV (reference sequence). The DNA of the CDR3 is TGTGCCAGCAGGATGGACAGGGGATACTCCTACGAGCAGTACTTC. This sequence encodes CASRMDRGYSYEQYF.

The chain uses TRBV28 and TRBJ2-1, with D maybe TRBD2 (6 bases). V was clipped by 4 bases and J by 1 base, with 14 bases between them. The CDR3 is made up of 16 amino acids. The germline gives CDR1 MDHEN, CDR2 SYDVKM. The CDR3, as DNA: TGTGCCAGCAGTTCCCTAGAAGCGGGTTCCTACAATGAGCAGTTCTTC. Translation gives CASSSLEAGSYNEQFF.

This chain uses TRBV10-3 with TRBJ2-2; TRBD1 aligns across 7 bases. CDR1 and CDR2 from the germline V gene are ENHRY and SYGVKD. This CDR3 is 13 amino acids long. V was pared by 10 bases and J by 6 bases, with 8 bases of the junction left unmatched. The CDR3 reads CATGTAIPGELFF. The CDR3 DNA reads TGTGCCACAGGGACAGCCATTCCCGGGGAGCTGTTTTTT.

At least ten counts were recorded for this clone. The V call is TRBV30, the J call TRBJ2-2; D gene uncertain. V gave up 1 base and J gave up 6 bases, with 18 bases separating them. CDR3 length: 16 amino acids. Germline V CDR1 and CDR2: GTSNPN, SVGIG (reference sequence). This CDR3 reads CAWSGVAGTAAGELFF. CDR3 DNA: TGTGCCTGGAGTGGGGTAGCCGGTACCGCCGCCGGGGAGCTGTTTTTT.

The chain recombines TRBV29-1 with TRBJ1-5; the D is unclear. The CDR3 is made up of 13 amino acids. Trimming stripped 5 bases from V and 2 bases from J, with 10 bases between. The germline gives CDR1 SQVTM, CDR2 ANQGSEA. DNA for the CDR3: TGCAGCGTTATACCCGGGGGCAATCAGCCCCAGCATTTT. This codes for CSVIPGGNQPQHF.

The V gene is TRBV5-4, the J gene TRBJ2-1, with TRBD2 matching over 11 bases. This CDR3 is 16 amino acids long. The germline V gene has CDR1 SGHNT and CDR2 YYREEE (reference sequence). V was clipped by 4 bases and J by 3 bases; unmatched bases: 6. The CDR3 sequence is CASSPGTSGFYNEQFF. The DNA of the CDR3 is TGTGCCAGCAGCCCCGGGACTAGCGGTTTCTACAATGAGCAGTTCTTC.

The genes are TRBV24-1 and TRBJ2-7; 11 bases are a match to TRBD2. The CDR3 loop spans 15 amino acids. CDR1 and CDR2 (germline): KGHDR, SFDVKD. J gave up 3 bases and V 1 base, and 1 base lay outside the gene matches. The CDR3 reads CATSDFGTSGYEQYF. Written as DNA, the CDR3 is TGTGCCACCAGTGATTTCGGGACTAGCGGCTACGAGCAGTACTTC.

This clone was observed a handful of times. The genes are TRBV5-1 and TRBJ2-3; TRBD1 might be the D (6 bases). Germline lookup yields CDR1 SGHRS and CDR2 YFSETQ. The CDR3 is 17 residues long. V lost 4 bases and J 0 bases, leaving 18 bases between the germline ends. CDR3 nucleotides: TGCGCCAGCAGCCCGGCCGGGACAAACGCTAGCACAGATACGCAGTATTTT. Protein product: CASSPAGTNASTDTQYF.

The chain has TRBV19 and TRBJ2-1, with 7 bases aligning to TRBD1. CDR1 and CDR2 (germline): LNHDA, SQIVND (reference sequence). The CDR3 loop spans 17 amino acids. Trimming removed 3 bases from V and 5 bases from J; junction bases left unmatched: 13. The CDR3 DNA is TGTGCCAGTAGTATCCCTCAGGACAGGTTTTCGAACAATGAGCAGTTCTTC. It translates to CASSIPQDRFSNNEQFF.

The CDR3: CASSPPTGGSYNEQFF. The CDR3 region has the DNA TGTGCCAGCAGCCCCCCCACAGGGGGCTCCTACAATGAGCAGTTCTTC. The rearrangement joins TRBV9 to TRBJ2-1; 8 bases are a match to TRBD1. Germline V gene lookup returns CDR1 SGDLS and CDR2 YYNGEE. The CDR3 is 16 residues long. Unmatched junction bases numbered 6, after V lost 4 bases and J lost 0 bases.

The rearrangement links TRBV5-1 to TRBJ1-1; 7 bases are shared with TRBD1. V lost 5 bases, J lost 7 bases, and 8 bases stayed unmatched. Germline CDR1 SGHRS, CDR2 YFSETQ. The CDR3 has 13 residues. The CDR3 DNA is TGCGCCAGCAGTTTCGGGACAGCCCTTGAAGCTTTCTTT. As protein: CASSFGTALEAFF.

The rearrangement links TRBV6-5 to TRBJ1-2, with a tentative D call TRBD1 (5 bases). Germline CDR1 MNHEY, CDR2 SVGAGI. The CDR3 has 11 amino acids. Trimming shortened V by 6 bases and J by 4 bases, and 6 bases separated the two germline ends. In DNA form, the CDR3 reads TGTGCCAGCAGGGGGCTCTATGGCTACACCTTC. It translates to CASRGLYGYTF.

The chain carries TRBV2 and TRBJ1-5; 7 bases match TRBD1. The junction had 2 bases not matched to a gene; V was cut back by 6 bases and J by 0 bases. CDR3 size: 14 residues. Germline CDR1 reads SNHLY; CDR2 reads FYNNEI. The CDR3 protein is CASSGQVSNQPQHF. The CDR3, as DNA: TGTGCCAGCAGCGGACAGGTTAGCAATCAGCCCCAGCATTTT.

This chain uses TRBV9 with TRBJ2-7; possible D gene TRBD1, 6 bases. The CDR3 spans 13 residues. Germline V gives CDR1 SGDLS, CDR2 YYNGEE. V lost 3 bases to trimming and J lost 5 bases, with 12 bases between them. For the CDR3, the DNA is TGTGCCAGCAGCGCTGGGGGACATAACGAGCAGTACTTC. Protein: CASSAGGHNEQYF.

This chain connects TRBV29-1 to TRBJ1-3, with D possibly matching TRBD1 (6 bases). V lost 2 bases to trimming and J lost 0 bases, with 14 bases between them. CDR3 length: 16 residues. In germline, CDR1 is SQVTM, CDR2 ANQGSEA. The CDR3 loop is CSVEKRRGSSGNTIYF. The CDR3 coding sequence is TGCAGCGTTGAAAAACGCAGGGGTTCCTCTGGAAACACCATATATTTT.

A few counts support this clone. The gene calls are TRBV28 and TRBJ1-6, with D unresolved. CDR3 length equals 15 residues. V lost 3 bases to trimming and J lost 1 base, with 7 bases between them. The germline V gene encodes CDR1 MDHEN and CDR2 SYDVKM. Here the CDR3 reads CASSLSGSYNSPLHF. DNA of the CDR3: TGTGCCAGCAGTTTGTCCGGGTCCTATAATTCACCCCTCCACTTT.

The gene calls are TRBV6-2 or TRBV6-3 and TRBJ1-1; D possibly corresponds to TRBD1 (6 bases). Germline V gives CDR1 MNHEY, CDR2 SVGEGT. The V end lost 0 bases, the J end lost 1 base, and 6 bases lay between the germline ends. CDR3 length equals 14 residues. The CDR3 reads CASSYSTGNTEAFF. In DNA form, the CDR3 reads TGTGCCAGCAGTTACTCGACAGGGAACACTGAAGCTTTCTTT.

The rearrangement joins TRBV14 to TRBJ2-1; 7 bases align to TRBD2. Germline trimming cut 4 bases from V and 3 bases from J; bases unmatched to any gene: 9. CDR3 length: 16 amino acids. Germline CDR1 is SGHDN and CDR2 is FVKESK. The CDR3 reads CASSPLGGIFYNEQFF. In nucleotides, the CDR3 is TGTGCCAGCAGCCCGCTCGGGGGGATCTTCTACAATGAGCAGTTCTTC.

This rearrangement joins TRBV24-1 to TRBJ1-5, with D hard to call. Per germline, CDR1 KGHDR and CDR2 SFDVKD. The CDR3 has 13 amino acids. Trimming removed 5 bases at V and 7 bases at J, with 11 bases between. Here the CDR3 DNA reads TGTGCCACCAGTGCTGGGCAGGAACAGCCCCAGCATTTT. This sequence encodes CATSAGQEQPQHF.

Here the CDR3 DNA reads TGTGCCTGGAGTGTACCAGGGGGCTGGAACACTGAAGCTTTCTTT. It yields the protein CAWSVPGGWNTEAFF. This chain connects TRBV30 to TRBJ1-1, with 8 nucleotides matching TRBD1. The CDR3 contains 15 residues. Germline lookup yields CDR1 GTSNPN and CDR2 SVGIG (reference sequence). V lost 0 bases, J lost 1 base, and 4 bases stayed unmatched. The full variable domain, with the rest looked up from reference TRBV30 and TRBJ1-1, is SQTIHQWPATLVQPVGSPLSLECTVEGTSNPNLYWYRQAAGRGLQLLFYSVGIGQISSEVPQNLSASRPQDRQFILSSKKLLLSDSGFYLCAWSVPGGWNTEAFFGQGTRLTVV.

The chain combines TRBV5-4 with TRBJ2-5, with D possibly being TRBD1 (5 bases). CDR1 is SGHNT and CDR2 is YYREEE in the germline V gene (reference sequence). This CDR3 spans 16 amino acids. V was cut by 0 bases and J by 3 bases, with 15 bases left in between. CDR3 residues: CASSLDPLGREETQYF. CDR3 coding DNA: TGTGCCAGCAGCTTGGATCCACTCGGCAGGGAAGAGACCCAGTACTTC.

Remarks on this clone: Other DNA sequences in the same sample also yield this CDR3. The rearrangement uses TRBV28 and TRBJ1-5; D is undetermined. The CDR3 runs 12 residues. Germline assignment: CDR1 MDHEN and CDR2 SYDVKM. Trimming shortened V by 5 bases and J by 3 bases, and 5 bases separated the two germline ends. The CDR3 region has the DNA TGTGCCAGCAGTCCCCTCAATCAGCCCCAGCATTTT. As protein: CASSPLNQPQHF.

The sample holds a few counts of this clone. The DNA of the CDR3 is TGTGCCAGTAGTACATATAATGGCCAGCCCCAGCATTTT. It codes for CASSTYNGQPQHF. This rearrangement joins TRBV19 to TRBJ1-5; D unclear. The CDR3 loop spans 13 amino acids. Trimming pared 4 bases from V and 7 bases from J, leaving 11 bases between. Germline loops: CDR1 LNHDA, CDR2 SQIVND (reference sequence).

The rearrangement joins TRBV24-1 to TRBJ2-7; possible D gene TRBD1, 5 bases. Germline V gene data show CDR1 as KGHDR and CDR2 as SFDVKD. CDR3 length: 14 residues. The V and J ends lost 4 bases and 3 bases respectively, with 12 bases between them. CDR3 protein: CATSEAGSNYEQYF. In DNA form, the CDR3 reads TGTGCCACCAGTGAGGCAGGGTCTAACTACGAGCAGTACTTC.

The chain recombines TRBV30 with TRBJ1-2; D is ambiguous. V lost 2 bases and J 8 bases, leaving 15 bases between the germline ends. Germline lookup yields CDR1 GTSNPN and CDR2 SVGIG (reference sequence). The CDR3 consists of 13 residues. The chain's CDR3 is CAWSRTEEQGYTF. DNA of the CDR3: TGTGCCTGGAGTCGGACTGAGGAACAAGGCTACACCTTC.

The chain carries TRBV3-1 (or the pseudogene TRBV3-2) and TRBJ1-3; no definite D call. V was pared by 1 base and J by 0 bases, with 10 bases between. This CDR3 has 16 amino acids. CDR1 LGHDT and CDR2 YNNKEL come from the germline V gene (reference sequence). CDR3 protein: CASSQVYSYSGNTIYF. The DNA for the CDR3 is TGTGCCAGCAGCCAAGTTTACAGCTACTCTGGAAACACCATATATTTT.

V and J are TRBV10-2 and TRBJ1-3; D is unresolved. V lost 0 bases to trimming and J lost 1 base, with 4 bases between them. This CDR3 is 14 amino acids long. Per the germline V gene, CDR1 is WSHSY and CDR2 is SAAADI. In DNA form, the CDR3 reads TGCGCCAGCAGTGAGTCCGGGTCTGGAAACACCATATATTTT. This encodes CASSESGSGNTIYF.

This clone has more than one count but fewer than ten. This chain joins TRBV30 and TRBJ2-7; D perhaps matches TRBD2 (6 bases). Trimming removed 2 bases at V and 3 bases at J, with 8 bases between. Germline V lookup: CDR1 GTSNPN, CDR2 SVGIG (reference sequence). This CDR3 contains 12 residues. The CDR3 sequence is CAWSSGFYEQYF. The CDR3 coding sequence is TGTGCCTGGAGTAGCGGGTTCTACGAGCAGTACTTC.

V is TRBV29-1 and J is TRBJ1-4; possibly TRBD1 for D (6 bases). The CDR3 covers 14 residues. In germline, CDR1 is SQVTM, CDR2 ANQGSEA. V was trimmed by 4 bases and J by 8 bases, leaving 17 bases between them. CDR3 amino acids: CSVGGPGVGEKLFF. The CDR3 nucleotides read TGCAGCGTTGGTGGTCCAGGGGTTGGGGAAAAACTGTTTTTT.

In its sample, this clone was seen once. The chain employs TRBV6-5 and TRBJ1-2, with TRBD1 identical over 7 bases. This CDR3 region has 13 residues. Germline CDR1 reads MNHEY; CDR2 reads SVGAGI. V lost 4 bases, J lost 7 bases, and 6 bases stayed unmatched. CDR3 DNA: TGTGCCAGCAGTTTAGACAGGGCGGCTGGCTACACCTTC. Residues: CASSLDRAAGYTF.